This record covers a single TCR beta chain. The antigen is not known. The CDR3 length is 20 residues. Germline V gene sequence: CDR1 MRHNA, CDR2 SNTAGT. The V and J ends lost 2 bases and 2 bases, in that order; junction bases with no gene match: 19. The entry originates in a study of cytomegalovirus exposure and HLA in healthy donors. Study details: The platform used for the 120 validation repertoires matched that of the approximately 710 first-cohort repertoires, a later analysis reported.

Libraries were prepared by immunoSEQ multiplex PCR; TCRdb keeps only in-frame clonotypes and omits some of them. This sample yields 70,000 or so clones, of which about 94% are seen a single time; less than 2% belongs to the top ten. General study findings and limits: TCR beta chains numbering 150 to 200 were designated cytomegalovirus-associated.

Specimen: PBMCs. The TCR was taken from a man younger than 35 in good health and CMV-seropositive. The chain links TRBV6-4 to TRBJ2-7; 9 bases match TRBD2. CDR3: CASSDDLVAGEQGRPYEQYF. The CDR3 DNA follows: TGTGCCAGCAGTGACGATCTGGTAGCGGGAGAACAGGGTCGACCCTACGAGCAGTACTTC.